One and the same sample provided the 29 T cell receptor beta chains below, sequenced in a study of technical replicates of blood from a few donors. Profiling relied on immunoSEQ multiplex PCR, and the TCRdb table lists in-frame clones only, not all of them. In the table there are approximately 75,000 clones, roughly 95% of which are singletons. Material: T cells isolated from PBMCs. The receptors come from a human donor in good health.

The chain links TRBV4-3 to TRBJ2-3, with TRBD2 matching over 7 bases. The CDR3 covers 17 residues. V trimming: 4 bases; J trimming: 3 bases; junction bases outside the gene matches: 13. Germline CDR1 reads LGHNA; CDR2 reads YSLEER. The CDR3 loop reads CASSPGLGGGWTDTQYF. The CDR3 nucleotides are TGCGCCAGCAGCCCCGGACTAGGTGGTGGTTGGACAGATACGCAGTATTTT.

The chain has TRBV19 and TRBJ2-7, with D possibly being TRBD2 (5 bases). The CDR3 extends over 14 amino acids. V lost 7 bases to trimming and J lost 0 bases, with 13 bases between them. The germline gives CDR1 LNHDA, CDR2 SQIVND (reference sequence). The CDR3: CASKEGGPSYEQYF. CDR3 nucleotide sequence: TGTGCCAGTAAAGAGGGTGGTCCCTCCTACGAGCAGTACTTC. The full variable domain, rest sourced from reference TRBV19 and TRBJ2-7, is DGGITQSPKYLFRKEGQNVTLSCEQNLNHDAMYWYRQDPGQGLRLIYYSQIVNDFQKGDIAEGYSVSREKKESFPLTVTSAQKNPTAFYLCASKEGGPSYEQYFGPGTRLTVT.

This rearrangement joins TRBV21-1 to TRBJ2-5; the table's D call TRBD2 went unverified against the DNA. TRBV21-1 is a listed pseudogene. This CDR3 comprises 13 residues. The CDR3 loop reads CASQKRRQETQYF. In DNA form, the CDR3 reads TGTGCCAGCCAGAAAAGGCGGCAAGAGACCCAGTACTTC.

This chain links TRBV7-6 with TRBJ2-7, with D possibly being TRBD2 (5 bases). CDR1 and CDR2 from the germline V gene are SGHVS and FNYEAQ. CDR3 length equals 15 residues. The V end was cut by 5 bases, the J end by 0 bases, with 14 bases between. The CDR3 here is CASSPRVGSSYEQYF. The CDR3, as DNA: TGTGCCAGCAGCCCGAGGGTAGGGAGCTCCTACGAGCAGTACTTC.

The J gene is TRBJ2-3, the V gene TRBV9; D ambiguous. Germline V lookup: CDR1 SGDLS, CDR2 YYNGEE. CDR3 length: 15 residues. V lost 2 bases and J lost 2, with 12 bases in between. The CDR3 region has the DNA TGTGCCAGCAGCGTCCTGCAGGCTATCACAGATACGCAGTATTTT. Translated: CASSVLQAITDTQYF.

CDR3 loop: CASSLELLNTGELFF. In DNA form, the CDR3 reads TGCGCCAGCAGCTTGGAGCTCCTAAACACCGGGGAGCTGTTTTTT. This chain connects TRBV5-1 to TRBJ2-2; D gene unclear. The CDR3 totals 15 residues. With 0 bases removed from V and 2 bases from J, the gap between germline ends came to 8 bases. Per germline, CDR1 SGHRS and CDR2 YFSETQ.

This chain connects TRBV10-3 to TRBJ1-1, with D uncertain. There are 14 residues in the CDR3. Trimming took off 6 bases at V and 0 bases at J, with 11 bases between the two ends. CDR1 and CDR2 (germline): ENHRY, SYGVKD. CDR3 nucleotides: TGTGCCATCAGCCAAGTGGCCATGAACACTGAAGCTTTCTTT. Protein: CAISQVAMNTEAFF.

The chain couples TRBV28 to TRBJ2-7, with 12 bases lining up with TRBD2. With V trimmed by 5 bases and J by 1 base, 15 bases remained unmatched. The germline V gene encodes CDR1 MDHEN and CDR2 SYDVKM. The CDR3 is 19 amino acids. The CDR3 DNA sequence: TGTGCCAGCAGTACGCCAGGACTAGCGGGACCTACTAATTCCTACGAGCAGTACTTC. Translated, it gives CASSTPGLAGPTNSYEQYF.

The chain combines TRBV20-1 with TRBJ1-2; 9 bases are a match to TRBD1. V gave up 5 bases and J gave up 6 bases; unmatched junction bases: 1. Germline CDR1 is DFQATT and CDR2 is SNEGSKA (reference sequence). This CDR3 spans 11 amino acids. CDR3 nucleotide sequence: TGCAGTGCTTACAGGGGGCATGGCTACACCTTC. Its protein is CSAYRGHGYTF.

The genes are TRBV5-6 and TRBJ2-2; D is possibly TRBD1 (5 bases). Germline V lookup: CDR1 SGHDT, CDR2 YYEEEE. The CDR3 has 13 residues. V was shortened by 1 base and J by 7 bases, with 8 bases between the two germline ends. This chain's CDR3 is CASSLFRGGELFF. In nucleotides, the CDR3 is TGTGCCAGCAGCTTGTTTAGGGGCGGGGAGCTGTTTTTT.

This chain links TRBV5-1 with TRBJ2-7; TRBD1 agrees at 7 bases. The CDR3 spans 14 residues. Germline-derived CDR1 and CDR2 are SGHRS and YFSETQ. The J segment lost 6 bases and the V segment lost 0 bases, leaving 6 bases of the junction unmatched. The CDR3 DNA follows: TGCGCCAGCAGCTTGGCCGGACAGGCTCGCGAGCAGTACTTC. Translating it yields CASSLAGQAREQYF.

As DNA, the CDR3 is TGCAGCGAGACTAGCGGAACTCTCTTAACCTACAATGAGCAGTTCTTC. Translating it yields CSETSGTLLTYNEQFF. J is TRBJ2-1 and V is TRBV29-1; 9 positions match TRBD2. The CDR3 spans 16 residues. Per germline, CDR1 SQVTM and CDR2 ANQGSEA. The trim removed 7 bases at V and 2 bases at J, leaving 12 bases unmatched.

The rearrangement links TRBV19 to TRBJ2-5, with TRBD2 identical over 10 bases. Germline assignment: CDR1 LNHDA and CDR2 SQIVND (reference sequence). CDR3 length: 13 amino acids. V lost 8 bases to trimming and J lost 6 bases; unmatched junction nucleotides: 6. CDR3: CASWTSGMQTQYF. The CDR3 nucleotides are TGTGCCAGTTGGACTAGCGGCATGCAGACCCAGTACTTC.

The chain is built from TRBV5-6 and TRBJ2-1; TRBD2 agrees at 7 bases. After removal of 4 bases from V and 3 bases from J, the junction contained 1 base not matched to a gene. The CDR3 contains 13 residues. Germline V gene sequence: CDR1 SGHDT, CDR2 YYEEEE. The CDR3 region has the DNA TGTGCCAGCAGCCGGGACTACTACAATGAGCAGTTCTTC. It codes for CASSRDYYNEQFF.

This chain connects TRBV29-1 to TRBJ1-2; D unclear. The CDR3 is 13 amino acids. V was trimmed by 2 bases and J by 5 bases, leaving 12 bases between them. Germline loops: CDR1 SQVTM, CDR2 ANQGSEA. The chain's CDR3 is CSVERTHGYGYTF. DNA for the CDR3: TGCAGCGTTGAACGGACTCATGGGTATGGCTACACCTTC.

The rearrangement joins TRBV1 to TRBJ1-1. TRBV1 is described as a pseudogene. CDR3 size: 13 residues. The CDR3 DNA is TGCACCAGCAGCCAAGACAACGCGACTGAAGCTTTCTTT. Protein: CTSSQDNATEAFF.

The chain recombines TRBV13 with TRBJ2-7; TRBD1 matches at 8 bases. The V gene's germline CDR1 is PRHDT and CDR2 FYEKMQ (reference sequence). The CDR3 sequence is 14 residues long. Trimming at V came to 4 bases and at J to 3 bases, leaving 5 bases not matched to a gene. The CDR3 DNA is TGTGCCAGCAGCTACGGGACAGGATTCTACGAGCAGTACTTC. Residues: CASSYGTGFYEQYF. The whole variable domain, filled in from reference TRBV13 and TRBJ2-7, reads AAGVIQSPRHLIKEKRETATLKCYPIPRHDTVYWYQQGPGQDPQFLISFYEKMQSDKGSIPDRFSAQQFSDYHSELNMSSLELGDSALYFCASSYGTGFYEQYFGPGTRLTVT.

This chain uses TRBV11-2 with TRBJ2-3; D is undetermined. Germline lookup yields CDR1 SGHAT and CDR2 FQNNGV. Trimming took off 7 bases at V and 0 bases at J, with 14 bases between the two ends. The CDR3 covers 15 residues. CDR3 loop: CASTTRGVSTDTQYF. The CDR3 nucleotides are TGTGCCAGCACCACCCGAGGCGTCAGCACAGATACGCAGTATTTT.

The rearrangement uses TRBV18 and TRBJ1-1; 8 bases match TRBD1. This CDR3 contains 15 residues. Losses at the gene ends were 2 bases for V and 6 bases for J; bases not matched to a gene: 8. Looked up from germline, CDR1 is KGHSH and CDR2 is LQKENI. The CDR3 loop is CASSPGQGTIAEAFF. The DNA of the CDR3 is TGTGCCAGCTCACCAGGACAGGGTACAATCGCTGAAGCTTTCTTT. The variable domain in full, with the rest retrieved from reference TRBV18 and TRBJ1-1, is NAGVMQNPRHLVRRRGQEARLRCSPMKGHSHVYWYRQLPEEGLKFMVYLQKENIIDESGMPKERFSAEFPKEGPSILRIQQVVRGDSAAYFCASSPGQGTIAEAFFGQGTRLTVV.

The rearrangement uses TRBV27 and TRBJ2-2, with D hard to call. Germline V gene data show CDR1 as MNHEY and CDR2 as SMNVEV (reference sequence). This CDR3 is built from 15 residues. V lost 4 bases and J 4 bases, leaving 13 bases between the germline ends. DNA of the CDR3: TGTGCCAGCAGTTCCTTCGCCAGAACCACCGGGGAGCTGTTTTTT. Translated: CASSSFARTTGELFF.

This chain connects TRBV5-4 to TRBJ2-7, with TRBD2 matching over 8 bases. The CDR3 runs to 17 residues. The germline CDR1 and CDR2 sequences are SGHNT and YYREEE (reference sequence). V lost 2 bases and J lost 2; bases outside the gene matches: 12. CDR3 nucleotides: TGTGCCAGCAGCTTCGGGACTAGGGGTACTTTGGCCTACGAGCAGTACTTC. Residues: CASSFGTRGTLAYEQYF.

J is TRBJ2-7 and V is TRBV18; D is perhaps TRBD1 (6 bases). This CDR3 has 15 residues. Germline V gene lookup returns CDR1 KGHSH and CDR2 LQKENI. The V gene lost 2 bases and the J gene lost 0 bases, with 11 bases spanning the gap. The CDR3 here is CASSPGTTSSYEQYF. The CDR3 DNA is TGTGCCAGCTCACCAGGGACAACTAGCTCCTACGAGCAGTACTTC.

V is TRBV5-6 and J is TRBJ2-7; D is perhaps TRBD2 (6 bases). V shed 4 bases and J shed 8 bases, with 16 bases lying between them. Germline CDR1 and CDR2: SGHDT and YYEEEE. The length of the CDR3 is 13 residues. CDR3 residues: CASSARGGKQQYF. The DNA of the CDR3 is TGTGCCAGCAGCGCCCGAGGCGGGAAGCAGCAGTACTTC.

The chain has TRBV7-8 and TRBJ1-4; TRBD1 aligns across 8 bases. V shed 5 bases and J 7 bases; nucleotides not matched to a gene: 6. CDR1 is SGHVS and CDR2 is FQNEAQ in the germline V gene. The CDR3 totals 14 residues. The CDR3 DNA reads as TGTGCCAGCAGCCCCAGGGGGCAGGGTGAAAAACTGTTTTTT. Its protein is CASSPRGQGEKLFF.

V is TRBV10-2 and J is TRBJ2-2; 10 positions match TRBD1. V shed 10 bases, J shed 8 bases, and the junction held 13 bases outside the gene matches. Germline V gives CDR1 WSHSY, CDR2 SAAADI. CDR3 length equals 15 residues. For the CDR3, the DNA is TGCGCCACCACCGGGACAGGGGTTATATCAGGGGAGCTGTTTTTT. It is translated as CATTGTGVISGELFF.

This chain joins TRBV19 and TRBJ2-1; 9 bases fit TRBD2. The germline V gene encodes CDR1 LNHDA and CDR2 SQIVND (reference sequence). This CDR3 has 12 amino acids. The junction had 2 bases not matched to a gene; V was cut back by 5 bases and J by 9 bases. The CDR3 DNA reads TGTGCCAGTAGTCCAGCGGGAGGTGAGCAGTTCTTC. Encoded protein: CASSPAGGEQFF.

The chain carries TRBV10-3 and TRBJ2-7, with D possibly TRBD1 on 8 matching bases. With 6 bases removed from V and 3 bases from J, the gap between germline ends came to 12 bases. This CDR3 spans 13 amino acids. Germline V CDR1 and CDR2: ENHRY, SYGVKD. CDR3 bases: TGTGCCATCAGGACAGGGGAGGGCTACGAGCAGTACTTC. Translation: CAIRTGEGYEQYF.

CDR3 loop: CASSSLPGLRVWQYF. DNA of the CDR3: TGTGCCAGCAGTTCGCTACCGGGACTAAGAGTGTGGCAGTACTTC. This chain links TRBV6-6 with TRBJ2-7; TRBD2 matches 7 bases. The CDR3 extends over 15 amino acids. The V gene's germline CDR1 is MNHNY and CDR2 SVGAGI (reference sequence). V lost 4 bases to trimming and J lost 9 bases; unmatched junction nucleotides: 15.

This chain joins TRBV28 and TRBJ2-6, with D uncertain. The V gene's germline CDR1 is MDHEN and CDR2 SYDVKM. V shed 3 bases and J shed 3 bases, with 3 bases lying between them. The CDR3 is 13 amino acids. The CDR3 is CASSFRGANVLTF. As DNA, the CDR3 is TGTGCCAGCAGTTTCCGTGGGGCCAACGTCCTGACTTTC.